Presented here are 23 T cell receptor beta chains from one specimen sequenced in a study of blood T cell repertoires in COVID-19. TCRdb's table, derived via immunoSEQ multiplex PCR, lists solely in-frame clones and lacks some. The sample has some 250,000 clones; 65% to 90% are singletons. The sequenced sample consisted of PBMCs or T cells enriched from blood (not recorded which). These receptor sequences come from a man aged 18-30 years who had recovered from COVID-19.

This chain uses TRBV9 with TRBJ2-7; the D gene is possibly TRBD2 (6 bases). CDR1 is SGDLS, CDR2 YYNGEE, per germline. Trimming took off 0 bases at V and 5 bases at J, with 9 bases between the two ends. The CDR3 is 13 amino acids. CDR3 bases: TGTGCCAGCAGCGTAGAACTAGCAGACGAGCAGTACTTC. Its translation: CASSVELADEQYF.

The chain recombines TRBV5-1 with TRBJ2-5; tentatively, D is TRBD1 (6 bases). Deletions cut 4 bases from V and 4 bases from J, with 17 bases between. Germline V lookup: CDR1 SGHRS, CDR2 YFSETQ. The length of the CDR3 is 15 residues. The CDR3 coding sequence is TGCGCCAGCAGCGCAGGGGTTGGGGTGGGAGAGACCCAGTACTTC. Translated: CASSAGVGVGETQYF. Using reference TRBV5-1 and TRBJ2-5 for the parts outside the CDR3, the full variable domain is KAGVTQTPRYLIKTRGQQVTLSCSPISGHRSVSWYQQTPGQGLQFLFEYFSETQRNKGNFPGRFSGRQFSNSRSEMNVSTLELGDSALYLCASSAGVGVGETQYFGPGTRLLVL.

This clone appeared a single time. The chain recombines TRBV7-2 with TRBJ2-1; the match to TRBD2 covers 8 bases. The CDR3 consists of 15 residues. V shed 4 bases, J shed 0 bases, and the junction held 2 bases outside the gene matches. Germline CDR1 is SGHTA and CDR2 is FQGNSA. CDR3 bases: TGTGCCAGCAGCTCAGGACTAGCCTCCTACAATGAGCAGTTCTTC. Translating gives CASSSGLASYNEQFF. The entire variable domain, with the rest obtained from reference TRBV7-2 and TRBJ2-1, is as follows: GAGVSQSPSNKVTEKGKDVELRCDPISGHTALYWYRQSLGQGLEFLIYFQGNSAPDKSGLPSDRFSAERTGGSVSTLTIQRTQQEDSAVYLCASSSGLASYNEQFFGPGTRLTVL.

The chain is built from TRBV7-8 and TRBJ1-2, with D perhaps matching TRBD1 (6 bases). V gave up 2 bases and J gave up 13 bases, with 11 bases separating them. CDR1 and CDR2 (germline): SGHVS, FQNEAQ. The CDR3 has 11 amino acids. This CDR3 reads CASSLLQGLTF. CDR3 nucleotide sequence: TGTGCCAGCAGCTTATTACAGGGTCTCACCTTC.

This clone was seen a single time. The V call is TRBV21-1, the J call TRBJ1-1; no DNA check was done on the table's D call, TRBD1. TRBV21-1 is assigned pseudogene status. The CDR3 sequence is 15 residues long. CDR3 in amino acids: CASSKDRGLNTEAFF. Here the CDR3 DNA reads TGTGCCAGCAGCAAAGACAGGGGTCTTAACACTGAAGCTTTCTTT.

This clone was found once. V usage is TRBV30 and J usage is TRBJ1-6; D possibly corresponds to TRBD1 (5 bases). Per germline, CDR1 GTSNPN and CDR2 SVGIG (reference sequence). This CDR3 comprises 16 residues. Between the trimmed V and J ends, which lost 2 bases and 0 bases, there was a span of 11 bases. The CDR3 is CAWSRGRSSYNSPLHF. In DNA, the CDR3 is TGTGCCTGGAGTAGGGGCAGGAGCTCCTATAATTCACCCCTCCACTTT.

The chain employs TRBV4-2 and TRBJ1-1, with a tentative D call TRBD1 (5 bases). Germline V gene lookup returns CDR1 LGHNA and CDR2 YNFKEQ. The CDR3 runs 17 residues. V was clipped by 0 bases and J by 1 base, with 15 bases between them. The chain's CDR3 is CASSQEAGRKGNTEAFF. CDR3 sequence (DNA): TGTGCCAGCAGCCAAGAAGCAGGGAGGAAGGGGAACACTGAAGCTTTCTTT.

This sequence joins TRBV3-1 (or the pseudogene TRBV3-2) and TRBJ2-2; 14 bases agree with TRBD2. V gave up 4 bases and J gave up 1 base; unmatched junction bases: 2. The length of the CDR3 is 17 residues. Germline CDR1 and CDR2: LGHDT and YNNKEL (reference sequence). Here the CDR3 reads CASSRGLAGVNTGELFF. CDR3 coding DNA: TGTGCCAGCAGCCGGGGACTAGCGGGGGTGAACACCGGGGAGCTGTTTTTT.

In its sample, this clone was seen once. The J gene is TRBJ2-1, the V gene TRBV7-9, with D uncertain. The V gene lost 6 bases and the J gene lost 1 base, with 19 bases spanning the gap. The CDR3 length is 17 residues. Germline V gene sequence: CDR1 SEHNR, CDR2 FQNEAQ (reference sequence). The DNA of the CDR3 is TGTGCCAGCAGTCCCAACCCGGGTCCTCCGTCCTACAATGAGCAGTTCTTC. This encodes CASSPNPGPPSYNEQFF.

The chain uses TRBV6-5 and TRBJ2-7; 7 positions agree with TRBD2. This CDR3 contains 16 residues. Germline loops: CDR1 MNHEY, CDR2 SVGAGI. J lost 1 base, V lost 0 bases, and 6 bases had no gene match. The chain's CDR3 is CASSYSGGSLSYEQYF. The CDR3 nucleotides are TGTGCCAGCAGTTACTCGGGCGGGAGTCTTTCCTACGAGCAGTACTTC.

There are a few counts of this clone. The chain joins TRBV7-8 to TRBJ1-2; a possible D gene is TRBD1 (5 bases). Trimming cost V 0 bases and J 3 bases, with 14 bases left between them. Germline V gives CDR1 SGHVS, CDR2 FQNEAQ. The CDR3 runs to 16 residues. The CDR3 DNA reads as TGTGCCAGCAGCTTAGCGGGGGACGGACTAGACTATGGCTACACCTTC. Translation: CASSLAGDGLDYGYTF.

The chain links TRBV28 to TRBJ1-2; TRBD1 might be the D (6 bases). CDR1 is MDHEN, CDR2 SYDVKM, per germline. Trimming left V 2 bases short and J 8 bases short, with 12 bases between. The CDR3 length is 13 residues. CDR3 residues: CASSLPGARGYTF. Here the CDR3 DNA reads TGTGCCAGCAGTTTACCAGGGGCTCGAGGCTACACCTTC.

This clone was observed a few times. This chain uses TRBV5-6 with TRBJ1-5, with 9 bases identical to TRBD1. Losses at the gene ends were 1 base for V and 11 bases for J; bases not matched to a gene: 10. Germline loops: CDR1 SGHDT, CDR2 YYEEEE. The CDR3 runs 15 residues. CDR3 loop: CASSLRQGVSVAQHF. Written as DNA, the CDR3 is TGTGCCAGCAGCTTGCGACAGGGGGTATCAGTGGCCCAGCATTTT.

The count of this clone is one. The genes are TRBV2 and TRBJ1-2; D gene unclear. Germline V gene sequence: CDR1 SNHLY, CDR2 FYNNEI. V lost 6 bases and J lost 2, with 10 bases in between. The CDR3 is 13 residues long. CDR3 loop: CASSHDGNYGYTF. Written as DNA, the CDR3 is TGTGCCAGCAGCCACGACGGGAACTATGGCTACACCTTC.

As regards this clone: Other DNA sequences in the sample encode the same CDR3. The chain carries TRBV27 and TRBJ1-2; 7 positions agree with TRBD1. The ends lost 5 bases at V and 3 bases at J; junction bases unmatched: 3. This CDR3 region has 13 residues. Germline V CDR1 and CDR2: MNHEY, SMNVEV (reference sequence). The CDR3 reads CASSRDRDYGYTF. DNA for the CDR3: TGTGCCAGCAGTAGAGACAGGGACTATGGCTACACCTTC.

This clone came up a few times. The chain is built from TRBV4-1 and TRBJ2-7; a possible D gene is TRBD2 (5 bases). V dropped 8 bases and J dropped 4 bases, with 18 bases sitting between them. The CDR3 contains 14 residues. Germline values: CDR1 MGHRA, CDR2 YSYEKL. CDR3: CASGLTGTLYEQYF. As DNA, the CDR3 is TGCGCCAGCGGACTGACGGGTACCTTATACGAGCAGTACTTC.

This clone appeared a single time. The chain combines TRBV5-5 with TRBJ2-1, with D possibly being TRBD1 (6 bases). CDR3 length: 15 amino acids. Germline assignment: CDR1 SGHKS and CDR2 YYEKEE (reference sequence). The V end lost 4 bases, the J end lost 8 bases, and 19 bases lay between the germline ends. CDR3 sequence (DNA): TGTGCCAGCAGCCCCGGGCAGGGGAGTTTTTATGAGCAGTTCTTC. Amino acid sequence: CASSPGQGSFYEQFF.

The V and J genes are TRBV6-4 and TRBJ2-1; 8 bases are a match to TRBD1. The J segment lost 0 bases and the V segment lost 4 bases, leaving 2 bases of the junction unmatched. The CDR3 totals 15 residues. The germline V gene encodes CDR1 MRHNA and CDR2 SNTAGT. The CDR3: CASSVGQGSYNEQFF. The CDR3 nucleotides are TGTGCCAGCAGTGTAGGACAGGGCTCCTACAATGAGCAGTTCTTC.

The gene calls are TRBV11-3 and TRBJ2-1; D gene unclear. Germline CDR1 and CDR2: SGHNT and YENEEA. Trimming stripped 5 bases from V and 8 bases from J, with 13 bases between. The CDR3 contains 13 residues. As DNA, the CDR3 is TGTGCCAGCAGCCGGAACTACTTGGATGAGCAGTTCTTC. It encodes CASSRNYLDEQFF. Full variable domain (missing parts from reference TRBV11-3 and TRBJ2-1): EAGVVQSPRYKIIEKKQPVAFWCNPISGHNTLYWYLQNLGQGPELLIRYENEEAVDDSQLPKDRFSAERLKGVDSTLKIQPAELGDSAVYLCASSRNYLDEQFFGPGTRLTVL.

The CDR3 loop reads CSGRDTYEQYF. The CDR3 nucleotides read TGCAGCGGCCGGGACACCTACGAGCAGTACTTC. V gene TRBV29-1 combines with J gene TRBJ2-7, with D possibly matching TRBD1 (6 bases). Germline loops: CDR1 SQVTM, CDR2 ANQGSEA. The CDR3 has 11 residues. The ends were cut back, 7 bases at V and 2 bases at J, with 9 bases in the middle.

As to this clone: Sequence at one end of the junction differs from germline and may be a read error. The gene calls are TRBV7-7 and TRBJ2-3; 9 nucleotides line up with TRBD2. CDR1 and CDR2 from the germline V gene are SSHAT and FNYEAQ (reference sequence). This CDR3 comprises 15 residues. Here the CDR3 reads CASSLLAGVGDTQYF. CDR3 bases: TGTGCTAGCAGCCTCTTAGCGGGAGTGGGAGATACGCAGTATTTT.

This clone was recorded once. J is TRBJ1-4 and V is TRBV7-9, with 7 bases that match TRBD1. The CDR3 runs 16 residues. CDR1 is SEHNR and CDR2 is FQNEAQ in the germline V gene (reference sequence). J gave up 7 bases and V 5 bases, and 13 bases lay outside the gene matches. CDR3 in amino acids: CASSRSDRDLLEKLFF. The CDR3, as DNA: TGTGCCAGCAGCCGAAGTGACAGGGATCTTCTTGAAAAACTGTTTTTT.

CDR3 loop: CASSKAGTGILHF. As DNA, the CDR3 is TGTGCCAGCAGTAAAGCAGGAACCGGGATTCTCCACTTT. The chain uses TRBV27 and TRBJ1-6; the D is unclear. This CDR3 is 13 amino acids long. V lost 5 bases and J lost 16, with 18 bases in between. Germline CDR1 MNHEY, CDR2 SMNVEV (reference sequence).